What follows describes a single T cell receptor beta chain. In the authors' workflow: Quantification of nucleated cells was approximated via reference gene primer amplification. The method was immunoSEQ multiplex PCR; TCRdb's version includes in-frame clones alone and lacks a portion of them. The DNA was the basis for D and trimming; V, J and clone size are from that table. Among a few hundred thousand clones listed, 80% were seen once. These data belong to a study of blood T cell repertoires in COVID-19. Across the study: PBMCs, B-cell-depleted T cells, or T cells provided the cDNA or gDNA that made up the material.

Participants were aged about 18 to 90 years, lived in over 20 US areas, and enrolled virtually. Cohorts were assigned according to the clinical history that participants reported. Germline V gives CDR1 SGHAT, CDR2 FQNNGV. V lost 0 bases to trimming and J lost 0 bases, with 5 bases between them. The CDR3 is 15 residues long. This rearrangement joins TRBV11-2 to TRBJ1-4; no clear D gene. The sequenced material came from PBMCs or T cells enriched from blood (not recorded which). The TCR was taken from a woman aged 40 to 50 with acute COVID-19. The DNA of the CDR3 is TGTGCCAGCAGCTTAGACGTTGCAACTAATGAAAAACTGTTTTTT. This gives the protein CASSLDVATNEKLFF. Full variable domain (remainder filled in from reference TRBV11-2 and TRBJ1-4): EAGVAQSPRYKIIEKRQSVAFWCNPISGHATLYWYQQILGQGPKLLIQFQNNGVVDDSQLPKDRFSAERLKGVDSTLKIQPAKLEDSAVYLCASSLDVATNEKLFFGSGTQLSVL.